The 29 T cell receptor beta chains below all came from one sample that was sequenced in a study of T cells expressing NK-cell markers. Using the 5' RACE reads, TCRdb records one entry per CDR3 protein without DNA. Its clone listing holds 350,000 to 500,000 distinct CDR3 sequences. The sequencing input was blood T cells: a sorted CD56 or NKG2C T cell subset, CD4+ or CD8+ T cells, or bulk PBMC T cells (not recorded which). The receptors stem from a woman aged 18-70 years in good health.

The chain uses TRBV15 and TRBJ2-2; TCRdb lists TRBD1, though no DNA is available to test this call. Germline V gene lookup returns CDR1 LNHNV and CDR2 YYDKDF (reference sequence). The CDR3 runs to 17 residues. CDR3 loop: CATSRDKTGTNTGELFF.

The J gene is TRBJ2-1, the V gene TRBV12-3 or TRBV12-4; TCRdb picks TRBD2, but there is no DNA to check that call. There are 18 residues in the CDR3. The CDR3 spells CASSLEGTGPPWDNEQFF.

This chain uses TRBV11-2 with TRBJ2-7. Germline V gene sequence: CDR1 SGHAT, CDR2 FQNNGV. CDR3 size: 13 residues. The chain's CDR3 is CASSAATTYEQYF.

The chain is built from TRBV5-1 and TRBJ2-5; TCRdb's D gene call, TRBD1, goes unchecked for lack of DNA. The germline CDR1 and CDR2 sequences are SGHRS and YFSETQ. The length of the CDR3 is 15 residues. CDR3 loop: CASSRRFDSQETQYF.

The V call is TRBV7-2, the J call TRBJ2-7; TCRdb indicates TRBD1, and absent DNA this call remains unverified. CDR3 length: 15 amino acids. CDR1 is SGHTA, CDR2 FQGNSA, per germline. This chain's CDR3 is CASSFRRQGTNEQYF.

This chain uses TRBV7-2 with TRBJ1-5; TCRdb's D call, TRBD1, is unchecked because there is no DNA. This CDR3 spans 15 amino acids. Germline lookup yields CDR1 SGHTA and CDR2 FQGNSA. CDR3 region: CASSLRGSGNQPQHF.

The genes are TRBV6-2 or TRBV6-3 and TRBJ2-1; TCRdb outputs TRBD1, but without DNA this stays unchecked. The germline V gene has CDR1 MNHEY and CDR2 SVGEGT. The CDR3 has 15 amino acids. The CDR3 loop reads CASLKMIGGFNEQFF.

The genes are TRBV2 and TRBJ1-6. The CDR3 consists of 16 residues. Germline V gene data show CDR1 as SNHLY and CDR2 as FYNNEI. This CDR3 is CASSEVPNNYNSPLHF.

The chain joins TRBV4-2 to TRBJ1-5; absent DNA, TCRdb's TRBD1 call cannot be checked. Looked up from germline, CDR1 is LGHNA and CDR2 is YNFKEQ. CDR3 length: 16 residues. CDR3 loop: CASSQVGTASNQPQHF.

V gene TRBV7-9 combines with J gene TRBJ2-5; TCRdb outputs TRBD1, but without DNA this stays unchecked. The length of the CDR3 is 13 residues. The V gene's germline CDR1 is SEHNR and CDR2 FQNEAQ (reference sequence). CDR3 region: CASSFDSQETQYF.

V and J are TRBV27 and TRBJ2-1; TCRdb returns TRBD2, unconfirmable since there is no DNA. This CDR3 region has 16 residues. Germline CDR1 reads MNHEY; CDR2 reads SMNVEV (reference sequence). CDR3 in amino acids: CASSFFAAGNYNEQFF.

The CDR3 loop reads CASSPWDTFAYEQYF. The chain couples TRBV7-2 to TRBJ2-7; TCRdb reports TRBD1, a call that lacks DNA to check it against. CDR3 length: 15 residues. The V gene's germline CDR1 is SGHTA and CDR2 FQGNSA.

This rearrangement joins TRBV7-9 to TRBJ1-2; TCRdb selects TRBD1, and the lack of DNA leaves this call unchecked. CDR3 size: 15 residues. The germline V gene encodes CDR1 SEHNR and CDR2 FQNEAQ (reference sequence). CDR3 amino acids: CASSSTGGRGYGYTF.

The chain uses TRBV6-2 or TRBV6-3 and TRBJ1-2. The CDR3 runs to 14 residues. The V gene's germline CDR1 is MNHEY and CDR2 SVGEGT. CDR3 protein: CASSYSRTNYGYTF.

The rearrangement joins TRBV6-5 to TRBJ1-2; the TRBD1 assignment by TCRdb is unverifiable without DNA. Germline values: CDR1 MNHEY, CDR2 SVGAGI. CDR3 size: 14 residues. CDR3 residues: CASSYLQGTYGYTF.

This chain connects TRBV6-2 or TRBV6-3 to TRBJ2-1; TCRdb returns TRBD1, unconfirmable since there is no DNA. The length of the CDR3 is 13 residues. Germline lookup yields CDR1 MNHEY and CDR2 SVGEGT. The CDR3 spells CASSSQGYNEQFF.

The chain employs TRBV5-4 and TRBJ2-7; TCRdb proposes TRBD1, but this gene call is untestable without DNA. This CDR3 comprises 15 residues. Germline lookup yields CDR1 SGHNT and CDR2 YYREEE (reference sequence). The CDR3 region is CASSLAERDRYEQYF.

V usage is TRBV10-3 and J usage is TRBJ2-4. This CDR3 spans 14 amino acids. Germline CDR1 ENHRY, CDR2 SYGVKD. CDR3 in amino acids: CAISLGTDQNIQYF.

V usage is TRBV7-9 and J usage is TRBJ2-2; TCRdb proposes TRBD1, but this gene call is untestable without DNA. This CDR3 has 16 residues. CDR1 is SEHNR, CDR2 FQNEAQ, per germline (reference sequence). The CDR3 sequence: CASTPGKPLNTGELFF.

The V and J genes are TRBV5-1 and TRBJ2-3. Germline CDR1 and CDR2: SGHRS and YFSETQ. This CDR3 is 13 amino acids long. This CDR3 reads CASSLMDTDTQYF. Full variable domain (missing parts from reference TRBV5-1 and TRBJ2-3): KAGVTQTPRYLIKTRGQQVTLSCSPISGHRSVSWYQQTPGQGLQFLFEYFSETQRNKGNFPGRFSGRQFSNSRSEMNVSTLELGDSALYLCASSLMDTDTQYFGPGTRLTVL.

V is TRBV20-1 and J is TRBJ2-1; as DNA is missing, the TRBD1 call by TCRdb cannot be tested. Germline CDR1 DFQATT, CDR2 SNEGSKA (reference sequence). This CDR3 has 14 residues. CDR3: CSATTGAAYNEQFF.

The chain has TRBV6-5 and TRBJ2-3; no DNA is available, so the TRBD2 call from TCRdb remains unchecked. Germline-derived CDR1 and CDR2 are MNHEY and SVGAGI. This CDR3 has 15 residues. The CDR3 region is CASSYAGGGADTQYF.

The chain is built from TRBV4-1 and TRBJ2-7; without DNA, the TCRdb call of TRBD2 cannot be checked. Germline CDR1 reads MGHRA; CDR2 reads YSYEKL. The CDR3 has 14 amino acids. CDR3 protein: CASSLGLVSYEQYF.

This chain uses TRBV19 with TRBJ2-1. CDR1 LNHDA and CDR2 SQIVND come from the germline V gene (reference sequence). The CDR3 has 13 amino acids. The CDR3: CASSIQAYNEQFF.

The chain recombines TRBV28 with TRBJ1-1; there is no DNA to check the TCRdb D call of TRBD1. This CDR3 is 15 amino acids long. Germline CDR1 reads MDHEN; CDR2 reads SYDVKM. This CDR3 reads CASSLSKGVGTEAFF.

The rearrangement joins TRBV7-9 to TRBJ2-5. CDR3 length: 13 amino acids. Germline V gene data show CDR1 as SEHNR and CDR2 as FQNEAQ (reference sequence). The CDR3 loop is CASSASLQETQYF.

The chain links TRBV18 to TRBJ2-7; TCRdb selects TRBD2, and the lack of DNA leaves this call unchecked. Per the germline V gene, CDR1 is KGHSH and CDR2 is LQKENI. The CDR3 is made up of 14 amino acids. The chain's CDR3 is CASSPPGRLYEQYF. Full variable domain (rest looked up from reference TRBV18 and TRBJ2-7): NAGVMQNPRHLVRRRGQEARLRCSPMKGHSHVYWYRQLPEEGLKFMVYLQKENIIDESGMPKERFSAEFPKEGPSILRIQQVVRGDSAAYFCASSPPGRLYEQYFGPGTRLTVT.

The chain employs TRBV12-3 or TRBV12-4 and TRBJ1-1; checking the TCRdb D call of TRBD1 is not possible without DNA. The CDR3 has 13 residues. CDR3 loop: CASSWGRGTEAFF.

The chain recombines TRBV6-5 with TRBJ2-3; absent DNA, TCRdb's TRBD2 call cannot be checked. Germline values: CDR1 MNHEY, CDR2 SVGAGI. The CDR3 loop spans 16 amino acids. CDR3 in amino acids: CASSYELATITDTQYF.